A single sample is the source of the 3 T cell receptor beta chains below, sequenced in a study of regulatory T cells in long-lasting Graves disease. Relying on iRepertoire HTBI primers and Arm-PCR of CDR3 regions, the team built TCR beta libraries. From the multiplex PCR reads, TCRdb called clonotypes with MiXCR, one entry per CDR3 protein. The repertoire holds about 200,000 distinct CDR3 sequences, around 17% seen once, with more than 20% in the top ten. Time point given: newly diagnosed GD, antithyroid drugs for less than 3 months. The TCR library was prepared using RNA isolated from PBMCs. The specimen was peripheral blood mononuclear cells (PBMCs), collected at new diagnosis, from a patient treated with antithyroid drugs. These receptors were collected from a female donor with Graves disease.

This clonotype has a count of ten or more. This chain links TRBV30 with TRBJ1-2, with D perhaps matching TRBD1 (6 bases). Between the trimmed V and J ends, which lost 7 bases and 8 bases, there was a span of 14 bases. Germline CDR1 and CDR2: GTSNPN and SVGIG (reference sequence). This CDR3 comprises 11 residues. The CDR3 here is CAYTTGPGYTF. The CDR3 region has the DNA TGTGCCTATACGACAGGTCCGGGCTACACCTTC.

This clonotype was picked up many times. The DNA of the CDR3 is TGTGCCAGCAGACCTTCCGATGACAGGAGGACGCAGTATTTT. It codes for CASRPSDDRRTQYF. V and J are TRBV6-1 and TRBJ2-3; possible D gene TRBD1, 6 bases. CDR1 MNHNS and CDR2 SASEGT come from the germline V gene. V was cut by 6 bases and J by 9 bases, with 19 bases left in between. The CDR3 consists of 14 residues.

A note on this clonotype: Just one base apart from a much larger clone, this may be a read error. V is TRBV29-1 and J is TRBJ1-4; maybe TRBD1 (5 bases). The length of the CDR3 is 12 residues. Germline CDR1 reads SQVTM; CDR2 reads ANQGSEA. V dropped 6 bases and J dropped 7 bases, with 12 bases sitting between them. The CDR3 reads CSVRRGSEKLFF. In DNA, the CDR3 is TGCAGCGTCCGGCGGGGGAGTGAAAAACTGTTTTTT. The full variable domain, rest sourced from reference TRBV29-1 and TRBJ1-4, is SAVISQKPSRDICQRGTSLTIQCQVDSQVTMMFWYRQQPGQSLTLIATANQGSEATYESGFVIDKFPISRPNLTFSTLTVSNMSPEDSSIYLCSVRRGSEKLFFGSGTQLSVL.